This T cell receptor beta chain is drawn from a study of shared clonotypes between healthy human individuals. Study-wide context: Three CD4 naive, three CD4 memory, two CD8 naive and one CD8 memory plate were used per donor.

Note on this clone: As yet, its antigen is unknown.

Naive CD8 cells lacked CD45RO and underwent positive selection for CCR7, leaving out terminally differentiated effector memory CD45RA+ cells. Adult Caucasians living in Nashville, Tennessee made up all of the donors. CDR3 length: 15 residues. V was shortened by 3 bases and J by 4 bases, with 14 bases between the two germline ends. Germline V gene data show CDR1 as SEHNR and CDR2 as FQNEAQ (reference sequence). Study results and limitations: Sampling covered blood only; tissue repertoires likely differ. Genetic and exposure-history diversity was limited by the small donor number.

Sequencing was performed with immunoSEQ multiplex PCR; in TCRdb, only in-frame clones are kept and a portion is missing. The data hold more than 2 million clones, with just under 95% observed a single time. The J gene is TRBJ2-3, the V gene TRBV7-9; D might be TRBD1 or TRBD2, each matching 5 bases. This TCR was recovered from a man younger than 30 in good health. Sequencing used naive CD8+ T cells sorted from blood. The CDR3: CASSLFGGTADTQYF. CDR3 DNA: TGTGCCAGCAGCTTGTTTGGGGGTACAGCAGATACGCAGTATTTT. Full variable domain (remainder filled in from reference TRBV7-9 and TRBJ2-3): DTGVSQNPRHKITKRGQNVTFRCDPISEHNRLYWYRQTLGQGPEFLTYFQNEAQLEKSRLLSDRFSAERPKGSFSTLEIQRTEQGDSAMYLCASSLFGGTADTQYFGPGTRLTVL.